The 10 T cell receptor beta chains given below trace back to one sample, sequenced in a study of siplizumab effects on memory and regulatory T cells (dated by TCRdb to about 2019). Libraries were built with the immunoSEQ multiplex PCR assay. TCRdb provides this immuneACCESS table in a form limited to in-frame rearrangements. Some clones are lacking; in checked studies, under half of them reflect an unresolved V gene, and why the rest are absent is not known. The sample data list some 100,000 clones, and more than 95% of these were observed just once. The top ten clones comprise 0.025% to 0.035% of the sample. The specimen was naive CD4+ T cells sorted from blood. Per the publication, the cell subset or site label means: unstimulated naive T cells. These receptors were collected from a human donor in good health.

This chain joins TRBV19 and TRBJ2-7; D tentatively reads TRBD1 or TRBD2 (6 bases each). The ends were cut back, 1 base at V and 7 bases at J, with 14 bases in the middle. The germline gives CDR1 LNHDA, CDR2 SQIVND (reference sequence). The CDR3 extends over 14 amino acids. The CDR3: CASSIGWGAREQYF. CDR3 coding DNA: TGTGCCAGTAGTATAGGGTGGGGGGCGCGGGAGCAGTACTTC.

This chain links TRBV4-1 with TRBJ2-7, with 10 bases fitting TRBD1. The CDR3 totals 15 residues. The germline V gene has CDR1 MGHRA and CDR2 YSYEKL. Trimming removed 0 bases from V and 6 bases from J; junction bases left unmatched: 5. The CDR3 spells CASSQDFRDRGEQYF. CDR3 sequence (DNA): TGCGCCAGCAGCCAAGATTTCCGGGACAGGGGCGAGCAGTACTTC.

In the case of this clone: At one end, the junction sequence differs from germline, possibly due to a read error. V and J are TRBV5-1 and TRBJ2-5; D assignment may be TRBD1 or TRBD2 (5 bases each). The CDR3 covers 14 residues. Germline lookup yields CDR1 SGHRS and CDR2 YFSETQ. CDR3 loop: CASRLVGTQETQYF. CDR3 nucleotide sequence: TGCGCCAGCAGGTTGGTCGGGACCCAAGAGACCCAGTACTTC. The full variable domain, rest sourced from reference TRBV5-1 and TRBJ2-5, is KAGVTQTPRYLIKTRGQQVTLSCSPISGHRSVSWYQQTPGQGLQFLFEYFSETQRNKGNFPGRFSGRQFSNSRSEMNVSTLELGDSALYLCASRLVGTQETQYFGPGTRLLVL.

The chain couples TRBV5-4 to TRBJ2-2; D is possibly TRBD1 or TRBD2 (6 bases each). With 3 bases removed from V and 7 bases from J, the gap between germline ends came to 10 bases. Germline V gene data show CDR1 as SGHNT and CDR2 as YYREEE (reference sequence). This CDR3 is 13 amino acids long. DNA for the CDR3: TGTGCCAGCAGCTCGAGGGGGGACGGGGAGCTGTTTTTT. Its protein is CASSSRGDGELFF.

The chain uses TRBV20-1 and TRBJ1-4, with TRBD1 as a possible D gene (6 bases). Between the trimmed V and J ends, which lost 3 bases and 12 bases, there was a span of 11 bases. Germline V gene data show CDR1 as DFQATT and CDR2 as SNEGSKA (reference sequence). The CDR3 has 11 amino acids. CDR3 amino acids: CSASRQAELFF. The CDR3 DNA reads as TGCAGTGCTAGTCGACAGGCCGAACTGTTTTTT.

The rearrangement uses TRBV14 and TRBJ1-3; TRBD1 is a possible D gene (6 bases). Germline V gives CDR1 SGHDN, CDR2 FVKESK. The CDR3 spans 16 residues. Trimming stripped 4 bases from V and 0 bases from J, with 13 bases between. As DNA, the CDR3 is TGTGCCAGCAGCCCAACAGGGACGTCCTCTGGAAACACCATATATTTT. It specifies CASSPTGTSSGNTIYF.

The CDR3, as DNA: TGTGCCAGCAGCGTAGGAGCAGACAATCAGCCCCAGCATTTT. Translation gives CASSVGADNQPQHF. The rearrangement links TRBV9 to TRBJ1-5; D unresolved. Trimming left V 0 bases short and J 3 bases short, with 7 bases between. Germline CDR1 is SGDLS and CDR2 is YYNGEE. The length of the CDR3 is 14 residues.

The rearrangement uses TRBV15 and TRBJ1-5; maybe TRBD1 (5 bases). Germline CDR1 reads LNHNV; CDR2 reads YYDKDF (reference sequence). V lost 3 bases to trimming and J lost 4 bases, with 16 bases between them. The CDR3 is made up of 16 amino acids. Here the CDR3 reads CATSSPGRGINQPQHF. As DNA, the CDR3 is TGTGCCACCAGCAGCCCCGGGAGGGGAATAAATCAGCCCCAGCATTTT.

The V call is TRBV14, the J call TRBJ1-5, with TRBD1 as a possible D gene (5 bases). The germline gives CDR1 SGHDN, CDR2 FVKESK. Trimming cost V 0 bases and J 5 bases, with 14 bases left between them. This CDR3 has 16 residues. The CDR3 spells CASSQEGRTNHQPQHF. CDR3 nucleotides: TGTGCCAGCAGCCAAGAGGGCAGGACAAATCATCAGCCCCAGCATTTT.

The rearrangement uses TRBV2 and TRBJ1-6; weak D call: TRBD1 (6 bases). The germline V gene has CDR1 SNHLY and CDR2 FYNNEI. This CDR3 is 16 amino acids long. With 4 bases removed from V and 7 bases from J, the gap between germline ends came to 17 bases. The CDR3 is CASSANPGQRNSPLHF. The CDR3 nucleotides read TGTGCCAGCAGTGCCAACCCGGGACAAAGGAATTCACCCCTCCACTTT.